These 28 T cell receptor beta chains came from one sample sequenced in a study of Ad26.COV2.S vaccination and SARS-CoV-2 variants. Treatment denoted: 15 to 20 received Ad26.COV2.S at low or high dose, single or two shots; roughly 5 received placebo; per-sample allocation not given. At day 63 after the first vaccine or placebo injection, samples were drawn. The repertoire was sequenced with immunoSEQ multiplex PCR; TCRdb's copy has only in-frame clones and lacks some. The table records fewer than 800,000 clones, 70% to 90% of them present only once. The sequences come from peripheral blood, collected in a trial of Ad26.COV2.S vaccine versus placebo. The source of these receptors is a person aged 18-60 years who received the Ad26.COV2.S COVID-19 vaccine or a placebo.

This rearrangement joins TRBV7-2 to TRBJ2-5; no clear D gene. The CDR3 length is 12 residues. CDR1 is SGHTA and CDR2 is FQGNSA in the germline V gene. V lost 6 bases and J 8 bases, leaving 13 bases between the germline ends. In nucleotides, the CDR3 is TGTGCCAGCAGTCCCGTTGATGTAACCCAGTACTTC. Amino acid sequence: CASSPVDVTQYF.

The rearrangement uses TRBV11-3 and TRBJ2-1; TRBD2 aligns across 9 bases. Germline CDR1 reads SGHNT; CDR2 reads YENEEA. V was clipped by 1 base and J by 8 bases; unmatched bases: 9. This CDR3 contains 16 residues. The CDR3, as DNA: TGTGCCAGCAGCTTAGGGAAGGCGGGGGGGCAGGATGAGCAGTTCTTC. Translated: CASSLGKAGGQDEQFF.

This chain links TRBV5-5 with TRBJ2-7, with D uncertain. Germline V gene lookup returns CDR1 SGHKS and CDR2 YYEKEE (reference sequence). CDR3 length: 13 residues. The V gene lost 0 bases and the J gene lost 4 bases, with 8 bases spanning the gap. This CDR3 reads CASSLDQPYEQYF. CDR3 DNA sequence: TGTGCCAGCAGCTTGGACCAACCGTACGAGCAGTACTTC.

This clone was seen only a few times. V and J are TRBV7-2 and TRBJ1-6; D remains ambiguous. This CDR3 contains 16 residues. Between the trimmed V and J ends, which lost 5 bases and 0 bases, there was a span of 11 bases. CDR1 SGHTA and CDR2 FQGNSA come from the germline V gene. The CDR3 coding sequence is TGTGCCAGCAGCCCCGGGCAACTCTCCTATAATTCACCCCTCCACTTT. The encoded protein is CASSPGQLSYNSPLHF.

The V call is TRBV27, the J call TRBJ1-6, with D hard to call. The germline V gene encodes CDR1 MNHEY and CDR2 SMNVEV (reference sequence). Trimming stripped 5 bases from V and 7 bases from J, with 15 bases between. This CDR3 is 15 amino acids long. In DNA, the CDR3 is TGTGCCAGCAGTCCCCTTACCCCAGAGAATTCACCCCTCCACTTT. Amino acid sequence: CASSPLTPENSPLHF.

This clone was seen only a few times. The chain recombines TRBV7-2 with TRBJ2-7, with a possible D match to TRBD1 (5 bases). The ends were cut back, 3 bases at V and 3 bases at J, with 12 bases in the middle. Germline lookup yields CDR1 SGHTA and CDR2 FQGNSA. This CDR3 is 14 amino acids long. CDR3 nucleotide sequence: TGTGCCAGCAGCTTCCAGGGTCGAGGCTACGAGCAGTACTTC. Translating gives CASSFQGRGYEQYF.

V gene TRBV2 combines with J gene TRBJ2-7; possibly TRBD1 for D (5 bases). The germline gives CDR1 SNHLY, CDR2 FYNNEI. Trimming took off 4 bases at V and 5 bases at J, with 15 bases between the two ends. This CDR3 spans 14 amino acids. The CDR3: CASSGVRVQNEQYF. The DNA of the CDR3 is TGTGCCAGCAGTGGCGTCAGGGTCCAAAACGAGCAGTACTTC.

The chain recombines TRBV3-1 (or the pseudogene TRBV3-2) with TRBJ1-2; the D is unclear. The V end was cut by 1 base, the J end by 8 bases, with 8 bases between. The CDR3 covers 12 residues. The V gene's germline CDR1 is LGHDT and CDR2 YNNKEL (reference sequence). CDR3 nucleotide sequence: TGTGCCAGCAGCCAAGTTCAATACGGCTACACCTTC. The encoded protein is CASSQVQYGYTF.

The rearrangement joins TRBV11-3 to TRBJ2-1; no clear D gene. Germline CDR1 is SGHNT and CDR2 is YENEEA. Trimming cost V 5 bases and J 3 bases, with 5 bases left between them. There are 12 residues in the CDR3. The CDR3 here is CASSQDYNEQFF. CDR3 sequence (DNA): TGTGCCAGCAGCCAGGACTACAATGAGCAGTTCTTC.

In DNA form, the CDR3 reads TGTGCCAGCAGTCTCAGTGGGGGCAAGCCCCAGCATTTT. This gives the protein CASSLSGGKPQHF. The genes are TRBV27 and TRBJ1-5; tentatively, D is TRBD1 (6 bases). This CDR3 has 13 residues. The germline gives CDR1 MNHEY, CDR2 SMNVEV (reference sequence). The V and J ends lost 5 bases and 8 bases respectively, with 13 bases between them.

DNA for the CDR3: TGTGCCAGCAGCCCGGGACAGGACCCGAACACTGAAGCTTTCTTT. Encoded protein: CASSPGQDPNTEAFF. The rearrangement joins TRBV4-2 to TRBJ1-1; TRBD1 agrees at 8 bases. The CDR3 extends over 15 amino acids. The germline V gene encodes CDR1 LGHNA and CDR2 YNFKEQ. V shed 4 bases and J 1 base; nucleotides not matched to a gene: 5.

About this clone: Other DNA sequences in the same sample also yield this CDR3. The chain recombines TRBV5-6 with TRBJ1-5, with 7 bases aligning to TRBD1. Germline V gene sequence: CDR1 SGHDT, CDR2 YYEEEE. V trimming: 3 bases; J trimming: 7 bases; junction bases outside the gene matches: 1. This CDR3 spans 12 amino acids. CDR3 residues: CASSSGGQPQHF. The CDR3 nucleotides read TGTGCCAGCAGCTCAGGGGGGCAGCCCCAGCATTTT.

This clone was recorded only once. The V call is TRBV21-1, the J call TRBJ2-4; the D call TRBD1 from the table was never checked on the DNA. TRBV21-1 is a recognized pseudogene. The CDR3 length is 18 residues. CDR3 residues: CASSKALFGRGPENIQYF. The CDR3 DNA follows: TGTGCCAGCAGCAAAGCGCTCTTCGGCAGGGGGCCGGAAAACATTCAGTACTTC.

The chain is built from TRBV19 and TRBJ1-1; TRBD1 matches at 7 bases. Germline V gene lookup returns CDR1 LNHDA and CDR2 SQIVND (reference sequence). The V segment lost 7 bases and the J segment 1 base; nucleotides outside the gene matches: 15. The CDR3 extends over 17 amino acids. The CDR3 sequence is CASIPRHQGDQNTEAFF. The CDR3 DNA is TGTGCCAGTATACCTCGGCACCAGGGGGATCAGAACACTGAAGCTTTCTTT.

The chain links TRBV3-1 (or the pseudogene TRBV3-2) to TRBJ1-1, with TRBD1 identical over 9 bases. Trimming removed 4 bases from V and 3 bases from J; junction bases left unmatched: 12. The CDR3 spans 17 residues. CDR1 is LGHDT and CDR2 is YNNKEL in the germline V gene (reference sequence). The DNA for the CDR3 is TGTGCCAGCAGCCGAGGACAGGGGTTTCTTGTTGACACTGAAGCTTTCTTT. Translated, it gives CASSRGQGFLVDTEAFF.

The table lists this clone with a count of one. The gene calls are TRBV7-2 and TRBJ2-1; unclear D gene. Trimming pared 5 bases from V and 2 bases from J, leaving 10 bases between. In germline, CDR1 is SGHTA, CDR2 FQGNSA. The CDR3 is 14 residues long. CDR3 protein: CASSIYGPYNEQFF. The CDR3 region has the DNA TGTGCCAGCAGCATTTACGGCCCCTACAATGAGCAGTTCTTC.

This chain uses TRBV24-1 with TRBJ1-5; 7 positions agree with TRBD1. J lost 4 bases, V lost 6 bases, and 8 bases had no gene match. From germline, CDR1 is KGHDR and CDR2 SFDVKD. This CDR3 has 15 residues. The CDR3 coding sequence is TGTGCCACCAGTTGGGAGACAGGGAAAAATCAGCCCCAGCATTTT. Protein product: CATSWETGKNQPQHF.

The gene calls are TRBV18 and TRBJ2-5; D is uncertain. V was shortened by 1 base and J by 2 bases, with 5 bases between the two germline ends. There are 13 residues in the CDR3. Germline V gene sequence: CDR1 KGHSH, CDR2 LQKENI. Here the CDR3 reads CASSPLGQETQYF. The CDR3 DNA follows: TGTGCCAGCTCACCACTCGGGCAAGAGACCCAGTACTTC.

This clone was seen once. CDR3 region: CASSFDRGSTDTQYF. The CDR3 DNA reads as TGTGCCAGCAGTTTCGACAGGGGGAGCACAGATACGCAGTATTTT. V usage is TRBV7-2 and J usage is TRBJ2-3, with 9 bases fitting TRBD1. Germline V CDR1 and CDR2: SGHTA, FQGNSA. V shed 6 bases and J 0 bases; nucleotides not matched to a gene: 4. The CDR3 has 15 amino acids.

The chain is built from TRBV27 and TRBJ2-7; D is possibly TRBD2 (5 bases). The CDR3 is 13 residues long. Between the trimmed V and J ends, which lost 5 bases and 6 bases, there was a span of 14 bases. In germline, CDR1 is MNHEY, CDR2 SMNVEV (reference sequence). DNA of the CDR3: TGTGCCAGCAGTGTTAAACCACGGGGCGAGCAGTACTTC. It is translated as CASSVKPRGEQYF.

This chain joins TRBV7-9 and TRBJ1-4; D not certain. This CDR3 is 14 amino acids long. Germline CDR1 SEHNR, CDR2 FQNEAQ (reference sequence). V gave up 2 bases and J gave up 7 bases, with 11 bases separating them. CDR3 bases: TGTGCCAGCAGCTTAAACCTATTCGGTGAAAAACTGTTTTTT. Translated, it gives CASSLNLFGEKLFF.

V usage is TRBV4-2 and J usage is TRBJ2-7; 12 bases fit TRBD2. Trimming at V came to 2 bases and at J to 5 bases, leaving 7 bases not matched to a gene. Germline-derived CDR1 and CDR2 are LGHNA and YNFKEQ. The CDR3 loop spans 16 amino acids. The CDR3 region has the DNA TGTGCCAGCAGCCAATCCACTAGCGGGGGGCTACACGAGCAGTACTTC. Translating gives CASSQSTSGGLHEQYF.

The gene calls are TRBV11-2 and TRBJ1-1; TRBD1 is a possible D gene (5 bases). CDR1 is SGHAT and CDR2 is FQNNGV in the germline V gene. Trimming stripped 2 bases from V and 0 bases from J, with 13 bases between. The CDR3 has 16 amino acids. CDR3 sequence reads: CASSLFSTALNTEAFF. The DNA for the CDR3 is TGTGCCAGCAGCTTATTCTCGACAGCACTGAACACTGAAGCTTTCTTT.

This clone occurred once. The J gene is TRBJ2-4, the V gene TRBV4-3; D gene unclear. The ends were cut back, 0 bases at V and 6 bases at J, with 9 bases in the middle. The CDR3 totals 14 residues. In germline, CDR1 is LGHNA, CDR2 YSLEER. DNA of the CDR3: TGCGCCAGCAGCCAAGATCTTACCGGAAACATTCAGTACTTC. This codes for CASSQDLTGNIQYF.

The chain is built from TRBV3-1 (or the pseudogene TRBV3-2) and TRBJ2-5; TRBD2 matches 9 bases. Germline CDR1 LGHDT, CDR2 YNNKEL (reference sequence). Trimming took 4 bases from V and 5 from J; bases not matched to a gene: 14. CDR3 length equals 17 residues. CDR3 in DNA: TGTGCCAGCAGCCCACGGGGTAGCGGGAGAGGGTGGGAGACCCAGTACTTC. Translated: CASSPRGSGRGWETQYF.

The chain is built from TRBV7-2 and TRBJ2-7; no definite D call. CDR3 length: 15 amino acids. V lost 5 bases, J lost 2 bases, and 16 bases lay in between. CDR1 and CDR2 (germline): SGHTA, FQGNSA. CDR3 bases: TGTGCCAGCAGCCTTACCGTTGTTGGAGCCTACGAGCAGTACTTC. This encodes CASSLTVVGAYEQYF.

The V and J genes are TRBV24-1 and TRBJ2-5; 8 nucleotides line up with TRBD2. The CDR3 consists of 15 residues. CDR1 is KGHDR, CDR2 SFDVKD, per germline. Trimming removed 2 bases from V and 5 bases from J; junction bases left unmatched: 6. In nucleotides, the CDR3 is TGTGCCACCAGTGATTCCCGGGAGGGGGATGAGACCCAGTACTTC. Its protein is CATSDSREGDETQYF.

This chain joins TRBV29-1 and TRBJ2-7; D is perhaps TRBD1 (5 bases). The CDR3 has 14 amino acids. Per germline, CDR1 SQVTM and CDR2 ANQGSEA. Trimming left V 6 bases short and J 0 bases short, with 15 bases between. DNA of the CDR3: TGCAGCGTACAGGCCATGTCAAGCTCCTACGAGCAGTACTTC. Translated: CSVQAMSSSYEQYF.